This TCR beta chain was obtained from a study of blood T cell repertoires in COVID-19. At the level of the study: Italy, Spain and the United States were the sources of the convalescent and acute COVID-19 samples. PBMCs, B-cell-depleted T cells, or T cells were the source of the cDNA or gDNA that made up the material.

The CDR3 length is 14 residues. Germline loops: CDR1 WSHSY, CDR2 SAAADI. Germline trimming cut 4 bases from V and 4 bases from J; bases unmatched to any gene: 5. In the source study's methods: How many nucleated cells were present was estimated from reference gene primer amplification. Clones were sequenced by immunoSEQ multiplex PCR, and TCRdb holds only the in-frame ones, with some missing. The D gene and trimming were derived from the DNA, and the V and J assignments and clone size from that table. The sample shows approximately 50,000 clones, 65% to 85% of them seen only once. Seattle patients were enrolled while actively infected and followed longitudinally.

This TCR was recovered from a man at least 80 years old with COVID-19, enrolled during active disease. Sequenced: peripheral blood. The chain has TRBV10-2 and TRBJ1-1; TRBD1 matches 8 bases. In DNA form, the CDR3 reads TGCGCCAGCAGTGCAGGGGGCGAGGGCACTGAAGCTTTCTTT. Amino acid sequence: CASSAGGEGTEAFF.